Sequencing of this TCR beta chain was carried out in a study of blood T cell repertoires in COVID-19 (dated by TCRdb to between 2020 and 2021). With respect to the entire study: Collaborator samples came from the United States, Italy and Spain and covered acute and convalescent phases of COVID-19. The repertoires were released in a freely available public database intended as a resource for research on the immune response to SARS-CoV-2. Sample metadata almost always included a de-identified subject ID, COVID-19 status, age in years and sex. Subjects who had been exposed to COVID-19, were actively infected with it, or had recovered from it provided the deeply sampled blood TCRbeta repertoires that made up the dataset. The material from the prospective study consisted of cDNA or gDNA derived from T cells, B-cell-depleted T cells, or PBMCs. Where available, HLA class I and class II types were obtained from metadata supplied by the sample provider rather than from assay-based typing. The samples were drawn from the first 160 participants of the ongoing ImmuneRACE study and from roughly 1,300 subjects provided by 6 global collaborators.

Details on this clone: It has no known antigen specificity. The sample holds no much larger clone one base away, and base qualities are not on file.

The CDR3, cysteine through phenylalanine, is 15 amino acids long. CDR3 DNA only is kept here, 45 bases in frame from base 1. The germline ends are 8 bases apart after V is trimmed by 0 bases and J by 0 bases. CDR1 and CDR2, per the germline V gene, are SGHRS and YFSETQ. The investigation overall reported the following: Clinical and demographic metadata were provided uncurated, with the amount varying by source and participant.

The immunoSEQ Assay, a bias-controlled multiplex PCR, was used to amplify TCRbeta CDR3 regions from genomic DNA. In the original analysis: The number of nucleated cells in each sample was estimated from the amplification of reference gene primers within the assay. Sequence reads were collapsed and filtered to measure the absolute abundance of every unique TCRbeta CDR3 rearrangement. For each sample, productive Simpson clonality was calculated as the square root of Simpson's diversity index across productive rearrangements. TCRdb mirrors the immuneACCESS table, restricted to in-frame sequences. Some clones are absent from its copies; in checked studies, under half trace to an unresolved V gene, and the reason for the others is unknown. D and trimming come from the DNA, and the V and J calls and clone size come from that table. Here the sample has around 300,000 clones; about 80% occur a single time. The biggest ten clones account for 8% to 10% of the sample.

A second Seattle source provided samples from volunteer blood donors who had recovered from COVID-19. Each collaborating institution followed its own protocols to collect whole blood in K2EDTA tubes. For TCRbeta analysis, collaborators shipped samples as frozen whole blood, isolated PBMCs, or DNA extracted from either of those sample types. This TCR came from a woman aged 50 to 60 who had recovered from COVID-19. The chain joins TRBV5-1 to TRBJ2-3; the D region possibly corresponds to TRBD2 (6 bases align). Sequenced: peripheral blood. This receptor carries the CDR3 CASSLAGASTDTQYF. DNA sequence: TGCGCCAGCAGCTTGGCGGGAGCGAGCACAGATACGCAGTATTTT.